The T cell receptor (beta chain) under discussion was sequenced for a study of blood T cell repertoires in COVID-19. Study-level information: The study drew acute and convalescent COVID-19 samples from the United States, Italy and Spain. PBMCs, B-cell-depleted T cells, or T cells provided the cDNA or gDNA that made up the material.

Trimming stripped 9 bases from V and 5 bases from J, with 19 bases between. The CDR3 spans 14 residues. Germline CDR1 LNHDA, CDR2 SQIVND (reference sequence). In the original analysis: Estimated nucleated cell counts came from reference gene primer amplification. Sequencing used immunoSEQ multiplex PCR; TCRdb keeps in-frame clones, though not all of them. D and trimming were read from the DNA, whereas the V and J calls and clone size are those reported in that table. This sample has some 93,000 clones; around 88% occur once, and the top ten carry around 19%. This sequence was found in an elderly woman with acute or convalescent COVID-19. J is TRBJ1-1 and V is TRBV19; D not certain. What was sequenced was peripheral blood. As DNA, the CDR3 is TGTGCCAGCTATAGCGGGTCGGCGGCGACTGAAGCTTTCTTT. Translated: CASYSGSAATEAFF. The entire variable domain, with the rest obtained from reference TRBV19 and TRBJ1-1, is as follows: DGGITQSPKYLFRKEGQNVTLSCEQNLNHDAMYWYRQDPGQGLRLIYYSQIVNDFQKGDIAEGYSVSREKKESFPLTVTSAQKNPTAFYLCASYSGSAATEAFFGQGTRLTVV.